The entry that follows covers one TCR beta chain sequence. What it recognizes is unknown. Alongside a J-beta primer mix, a sample-barcoded 5' primer served in a second PCR lasting about 6 to 11 cycles. The authors tagged each cDNA molecule using a template-switch adaptor with 12 random nucleotides. Each sample yielded at least 2.5 million CDR3-containing paired-end reads. TCRdb re-called the 5' RACE reads with MiXCR, one entry per CDR3 protein. The sample holds around 1,100,000 distinct CDR3 sequences; 35% to 40% are singletons and the top ten take around 13%. The length of the CDR3 is 13 residues. V was cut by 0 bases and J by 2 bases, with 5 bases left in between. Looked up from germline, CDR1 is LGHNA and CDR2 is YSLEER. The data are from a study of blood T cells in healthy people across ages. The wider study: Template switching picked up about one barcoded beta molecule for each two T cells. Study-level findings and limits: With unsorted PBMCs, a conclusive comparison of naive versus antigen-experienced cells was not possible.

The chain uses TRBV4-3 and TRBJ2-7; D is unresolved. The TCR was taken from a man aged 18 to 30 in good health. The sample comprised blood. The DNA of the CDR3 is TGCGCCAGCAGCCAAGACAGCACCTACGAGCAGTACTTC. It specifies CASSQDSTYEQYF.